The 7 T cell receptor beta chains below come from one sample, sequenced in a study of cytomegalovirus exposure and HLA in healthy donors. Primers included in the PCR were 60 Vbeta and 13 Jbeta primers. Repertoires were generated with immunoSEQ multiplex PCR, while TCRdb's copy carries only in-frame clones and drops some. Of some 98,000 clones in the sample, about 81% were seen once. Sequences were obtained from PBMCs. The receptors derive from a man in his forties in good health and CMV-seronegative.

This rearrangement joins TRBV30 to TRBJ2-6; D unclear. V was trimmed by 2 bases and J by 1 base, leaving 6 bases between them. CDR1 is GTSNPN, CDR2 SVGIG, per germline (reference sequence). The CDR3 contains 14 residues. In DNA form, the CDR3 reads TGTGCCTGGAGTTACGGTTCTGGGGCCAACGTCCTGACTTTC. Translation gives CAWSYGSGANVLTF.

This rearrangement joins TRBV5-1 to TRBJ2-7, with 9 bases aligning to TRBD1. The CDR3 consists of 13 residues. The V gene's germline CDR1 is SGHRS and CDR2 YFSETQ. With 5 bases clipped from V and 7 bases from J, the junction kept 7 bases outside the gene matches. The CDR3 nucleotides are TGCGCCAGCAGGCAAGAGACAGGGGGAGAGCAGTACTTC. The encoded protein is CASRQETGGEQYF.

In this sample, this clone turned up once. The chain combines TRBV5-1 with TRBJ2-7, with 7 bases aligning to TRBD1. The V gene end was trimmed by 0 bases and the J gene end by 5 bases; junction bases not matched to a gene: 8. The CDR3 runs to 15 residues. CDR1 and CDR2 from the germline V gene are SGHRS and YFSETQ. The CDR3 region is CASSLGIPGQNEQYF. The CDR3 nucleotides read TGCGCCAGCAGCTTGGGGATTCCGGGACAGAACGAGCAGTACTTC.

The rearrangement uses TRBV19 and TRBJ2-3; D call uncertain. CDR3 length equals 15 residues. Per germline, CDR1 LNHDA and CDR2 SQIVND (reference sequence). The V end lost 9 bases, the J end lost 0 bases, and 16 bases lay between the germline ends. The CDR3 coding sequence is TGTGCCAGCTTCGGGTCTATCTCGAGCACAGATACGCAGTATTTT. Amino acids: CASFGSISSTDTQYF.

The rearrangement joins TRBV6-5 to TRBJ1-4; possibly TRBD1 for D (5 bases). Germline V gene lookup returns CDR1 MNHEY and CDR2 SVGAGI. The CDR3 loop spans 16 amino acids. The V gene lost 0 bases and the J gene lost 4 bases, with 12 bases spanning the gap. The CDR3 DNA reads as TGTGCCAGCAGTTACTCTAGGAGGGGTGGTAATGAAAAACTGTTTTTT. Protein product: CASSYSRRGGNEKLFF.

V and J are TRBV5-1 and TRBJ2-7; 11 nucleotides match TRBD2. From germline, CDR1 is SGHRS and CDR2 YFSETQ. With 0 bases clipped from V and 0 bases from J, the junction kept 8 bases outside the gene matches. This CDR3 region has 18 residues. The CDR3 loop reads CASSLGLAGGKSSYEQYF. In nucleotides, the CDR3 is TGCGCCAGCAGCTTGGGGCTAGCGGGGGGCAAAAGCTCCTACGAGCAGTACTTC.

The chain is built from TRBV9 and TRBJ1-5; D is uncertain. V lost 4 bases, J lost 6 bases, and 14 bases lay in between. The CDR3 has 14 residues. Germline V gene sequence: CDR1 SGDLS, CDR2 YYNGEE. CDR3 in DNA: TGTGCCAGCAGCCGACATGCTGACATTCAGCCCCAGCATTTT. Encoded protein: CASSRHADIQPQHF.